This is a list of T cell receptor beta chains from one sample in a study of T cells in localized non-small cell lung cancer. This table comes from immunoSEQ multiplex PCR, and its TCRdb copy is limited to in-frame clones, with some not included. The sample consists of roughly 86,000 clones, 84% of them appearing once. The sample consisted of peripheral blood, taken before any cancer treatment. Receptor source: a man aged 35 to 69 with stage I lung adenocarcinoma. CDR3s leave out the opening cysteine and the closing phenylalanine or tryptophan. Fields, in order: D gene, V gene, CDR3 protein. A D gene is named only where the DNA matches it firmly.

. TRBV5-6 ASSLTQGKNIQY
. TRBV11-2 ASSLAPEYSYEQY
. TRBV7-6 ASSKIRDPGAGELF
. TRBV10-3 AISEQGSSYEQY
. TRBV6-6 ASSYRPNTEAF
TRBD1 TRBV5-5 ASSPQGENQPQH
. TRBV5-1 ASSPGGRDYGYT
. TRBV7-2 ASSYTSSPLH
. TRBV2 ASSARTATNEKLF
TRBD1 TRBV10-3 ATQGVGTEAF
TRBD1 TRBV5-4 ASSDDRAGYT
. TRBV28 ASSLLMTSSNQPQH
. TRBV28 ASRSGTHYGYT
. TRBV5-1 ASSRTAQETQY
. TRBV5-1 ASSLQVQPRDGQY
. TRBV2 ASRRSLPSPGENQPQH
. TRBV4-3 ASSPTGLDTGELF
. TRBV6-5 ASRKTGGSGNTIY
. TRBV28 ASSSGTDNYGYT
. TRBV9 ASSVGGRGSTEAF
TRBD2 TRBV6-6 ASSYRTSGGSYEQY
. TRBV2 ASSLQITSTDTQY
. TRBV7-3 ASSPSAAGEQY
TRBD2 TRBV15 ATSRESGRPNNEQF
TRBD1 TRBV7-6 ASSYKQGPLYEQY
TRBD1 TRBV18 ASSPGQGNYEQY
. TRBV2 ASNSPDEQF
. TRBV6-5 ASSYGAYRGTGELF
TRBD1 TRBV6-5 ASTTGGGETQY